Listed below are T cell receptor beta chains from one sample, sequenced in a study of blood T cells in healthy people across ages. Via MiXCR, TCRdb re-called the 5' RACE reads, giving one row per CDR3 protein. The sample consists of 650,000 to 1,000,000 distinct CDR3 sequences, around 34% of them appearing once. The sample consisted of blood. These receptor sequences come from a man aged 18 to 29 in good health. Both conserved end residues are part of each CDR3. The D gene is left open where the match is weak. Clone sizes are given selectively: once, few, many, or a class where the clone is expanded.

TRBJ2-3 | TRBD1 | NA | TRBV30 | CASRKAGGRTDTQYF | TGTGCCTCCCGGAAAGCAGGGGGTCGCACAGATACGCAGTATTTT
TRBJ1-2 | TRBD1 | few | TRBV5-1 | CASSRLPGTGLRYTF | TGCGCCAGCAGCCGACTTCCCGGGACAGGCCTTCGCTACACCTTC
TRBJ2-7 | NA | NA | TRBV5-1 | CASSSDSTAYEQYF | TGCGCCAGTAGCTCCGACAGTACAGCCTACGAGCAGTACTTC
TRBJ2-3 | NA | NA | TRBV5-5 | CASLTGDTQYF | TGTGCCAGCCTAACGGGAGATACGCAGTATTTT
TRBJ1-6 | NA | NA | TRBV6-5 | CASNPTEHFPLHF | TGTGCCAGCAATCCGACTGAGCACTTCCCCCTCCACTTT
TRBJ2-1 | NA | many | TRBV20-1 | CSARDPTGLFVNEQFF | TGCAGTGCTAGAGATCCAACAGGGCTTTTTGTAAATGAGCAGTTCTTC
TRBJ1-5 | NA | few | TRBV7-8 | CASSRDRFNQPQHF | TGTGCCAGCAGTAGAGACAGGTTTAATCAGCCCCAGCATTTT
TRBJ2-3 | TRBD2 | NA | TRBV10-3 | CAIGELRLAGADTQYF | TGTGCCATCGGTGAGCTGCGGCTAGCGGGGGCAGATACGCAGTATTTT
TRBJ2-5 | TRBD1 | few | TRBV12-3/TRBV12-4 | CASSLDRGIGQYF | TGTGCCAGCAGTTTGGACAGGGGTATAGGGCAGTACTTC
TRBJ1-5 | NA | NA | TRBV4-3 | CASSQGFNQPQHF | TGCGCCAGCAGCCAGGGGTTCAATCAGCCCCAGCATTTT
TRBJ1-2 | NA | few | TRBV7-2 | CASSPNGGGDYGYTF | TGTGCCAGCAGCCCTAACGGAGGCGGAGACTATGGCTACACCTTC
TRBJ2-3 | NA | NA | TRBV20-1 | CSARGLRSPTDTQYF | TGCAGTGCTAGAGGACTACGTTCCCCCACAGATACGCAGTATTTT
TRBJ1-2 | NA | many | TRBV2 | CASRVSGRNYGYTF | TGTGCCAGCAGGGTTTCGGGCAGGAACTATGGCTACACCTTC
TRBJ2-1 | NA | NA | TRBV6-5 | CANSYSRVSYNEQFF | TGTGCCAACAGTTACTCCAGGGTCTCCTACAATGAGCAGTTCTTC
TRBJ2-1 | TRBD2 | many | TRBV5-5 | CASSLAVKGGSYNEQFF | TGTGCCAGCAGCTTGGCCGTGAAGGGAGGGAGCTACAATGAGCAGTTCTTC
TRBJ1-1 | NA | once | TRBV12-3/TRBV12-4 | CASRASGRLAEAFF | TGTGCCAGCAGGGCCAGTGGAAGACTCGCTGAAGCTTTCTTT
TRBJ1-6 | NA | NA | TRBV10-3 | CATAPGKSPLHF | TGTGCCACCGCCCCGGGGAAATCACCCCTCCACTTT
TRBJ2-7 | NA | many | TRBV20-1 | CSARETPGRNSYEQYF | TGCAGTGCTAGAGAAACCCCGGGACGAAATTCCTACGAGCAGTACTTC
TRBJ2-5 | NA | many | TRBV4-2 | CASSRASGETQYF | TGTGCCAGCAGCCGGGCAAGCGGGGAGACCCAGTACTTC
TRBJ2-1 | TRBD1 | NA | TRBV2 | CASTGTGNNEQFF | TGTGCCAGCACCGGGACAGGGAACAATGAGCAGTTCTTC
TRBJ2-5 | NA | NA | TRBV5-1 | CASSLLASLDNEQYF | TGCGCCAGCAGCTTACTAGCCTCCTTGGACAATGAGCAGTACTTC
TRBJ2-5 | TRBD1 | many | TRBV12-3/TRBV12-4 | CASRQGRQETQYF | TGTGCCAGTAGACAGGGAAGGCAAGAGACCCAGTACTTC
TRBJ1-1 | NA | few | TRBV11-1 | CASSSPRGDTEAFF | TGTGCCAGCAGCTCCCCCCGGGGGGACACTGAAGCTTTCTTT
TRBJ2-1 | NA | few | TRBV4-3 | CASSQDSTIGGEQFF | TGCGCCAGCAGCCAAGATTCGACAATCGGAGGTGAGCAGTTCTTC
TRBJ1-3 | TRBD1 | few | TRBV12-3/TRBV12-4 | CASSLDRGPGNTIYF | TGTGCCAGCAGTTTAGACAGGGGACCTGGAAACACCATATATTTT
TRBJ2-7 | TRBD1 | NA | TRBV29-1 | CSVERGPYNEQYF | TGCAGCGTTGAAAGGGGGCCTTACAATGAGCAGTACTTC
TRBJ2-1 | TRBD2 | NA | TRBV4-3 | CASSQELAGDLQETQFF | TGCGCCAGCAGCCAAGAACTGGCGGGGGACCTTCAAGAGACCCAGTTCTTC
TRBJ2-7 | NA | many | TRBV30 | CAWSTGTYEQYF | TGTGCCTGGAGTACGGGAACCTACGAGCAGTACTTC
TRBJ2-5 | NA | NA | TRBV5-1 | CASSWSGGIQETQYF | TGCGCCAGCAGCTGGTCTGGCGGGATTCAAGAGACCCAGTACTTC
TRBJ2-1 | NA | many | TRBV12-3/TRBV12-4 | CASSRTPYNEQFF | TGTGCCAGCAGCCGGACACCTTACAATGAGCAGTTCTTC
TRBJ2-3 | TRBD2 | many | TRBV4-1 | CASSPTSGQQYF | TGCGCCAGCAGCCCGACTAGCGGACAGCAGTATTTT
TRBJ2-1 | TRBD2 | NA | TRBV20-1 | CSASSSSGGSYNEQFF | TGCAGTGCTTCCTCGTCTAGCGGGGGATCCTACAATGAGCAGTTCTTC
TRBJ2-1 | NA | NA | TRBV10-3 | CAISVGGGDSHNEQFF | TGTGCCATCAGTGTCGGAGGGGGAGACTCCCACAATGAGCAGTTCTTC
TRBJ1-4 | TRBD1 | NA | TRBV5-1 | CASSYRGRRGKLFF | TGCGCCAGCAGCTACAGGGGAAGGCGGGGAAAACTGTTTTTT
TRBJ2-1 | NA | NA | TRBV7-2 | CASSLGWYEQFF | TGTGCCAGCAGCTTGGGCTGGTATGAGCAGTTCTTC
TRBJ1-3 | NA | NA | TRBV4-2 | CASSQEPSSSGNTIYF | TGTGCCAGCAGCCAAGAACCTAGCAGCTCTGGAAACACCATATATTTT
TRBJ2-1 | NA | NA | TRBV28 | CASSLLNVGDEQFF | TGTGCCAGCAGTTTACTAAACGTAGGCGATGAGCAGTTCTTC
TRBJ2-1 | NA | many | TRBV10-3 | CAISDEILVDEQFF | TGTGCCATCAGTGATGAGATACTCGTCGATGAGCAGTTCTTC
TRBJ2-1 | TRBD2 | NA | TRBV20-1 | CSARLAGNNEQFF | TGCAGTGCTAGATTAGCGGGGAACAATGAGCAGTTCTTC
TRBJ2-1 | TRBD2 | many | TRBV5-1 | CASSLGGGNYNEQFF | TGCGCCAGCAGCTTGGGCGGGGGAAACTACAATGAGCAGTTCTTC
TRBJ2-5 | TRBD2 | few | TRBV7-2 | CASSLAAGVYQETQYF | TGTGCCAGCAGCTTAGCGGCGGGGGTGTACCAAGAGACCCAGTACTTC